This paragraph reports one T cell receptor beta chain. The antigen remains unidentified. Sequencing relied on a cDNA template that was reverse transcribed from extracted RNA. The table came from immunoSEQ multiplex PCR; TCRdb's copy has only in-frame clones and leaves some out. The table records about 110,000 clones, roughly 84% of them present only once. This entry belongs to a study of CD8+ T cells in alopecia areata. As for treatment: oral pan-JAK inhibitor, 5-10 mg twice daily. Germline CDR1 MNHEY, CDR2 SMNVEV (reference sequence). CDR3 size: 17 residues. V shed 5 bases and J 5 bases; nucleotides not matched to a gene: 15. Findings of the study overall: A large proportion of expanded lesional clones were detected persisting in scalp and blood during tofacitinib.

Sequencing was performed on CD8+ T cells sorted from blood, taken at week 24, from a patient treated with tofacitinib. The clonotype was recovered from a human donor with alopecia areata. V is TRBV27 and J is TRBJ2-5, with TRBD2 identical over 9 bases. The CDR3 nucleotides read TGTGCCAGCAGTCCCGCCCCCCCAGCGGGGGGAGGGGAGACCCAGTACTTC. As protein: CASSPAPPAGGGETQYF.